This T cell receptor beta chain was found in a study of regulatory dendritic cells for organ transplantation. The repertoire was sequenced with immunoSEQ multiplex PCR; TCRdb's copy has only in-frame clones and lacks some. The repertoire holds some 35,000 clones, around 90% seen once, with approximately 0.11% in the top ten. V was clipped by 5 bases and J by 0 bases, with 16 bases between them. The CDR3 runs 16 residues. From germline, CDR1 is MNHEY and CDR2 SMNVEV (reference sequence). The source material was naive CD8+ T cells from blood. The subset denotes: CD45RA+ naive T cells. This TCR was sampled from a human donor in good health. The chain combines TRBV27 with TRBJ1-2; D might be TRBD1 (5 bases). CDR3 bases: TGTGCCAGCAGTCTCGGGACTTCCTTTGCTAACTATGGCTACACCTTC. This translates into CASSLGTSFANYGYTF.